The TCR beta chain under discussion was sequenced for a study of T-cell memory formation after mild COVID-19. Background on the study: Clusters were largely donor specific. Study-wide results and limits: There were some responding clones in pre-infection memory, which suggested that cross-reactive memory had joined. Contracting CD4+ clones were located mainly in CM and EM, and CD8+ clones in EMRA.

The germline gives CDR1 SNHLY, CDR2 FYNNEI. This CDR3 spans 14 amino acids. The junction had 5 bases not matched to a gene; V was cut back by 5 bases and J by 5 bases. Constant-segment-primed 5'RACE gave TCR alpha and TCR beta cDNA libraries with sample barcodes and UMIs. TCRdb fed the 5' RACE reads into MiXCR, producing one record per CDR3 protein. The sample includes about 200,000 distinct CDR3 sequences, around 8.8% of them seen just once. In regard to this clonotype: What it binds is unknown.

This clonotype was sampled from a man aged 18 to 30 who had mild COVID-19 (a few samples of this study predate the infection). Cell type and time point are not known. Specimen: PBMCs or a T cell subset sorted from them (not recorded which). The chain employs TRBV2 and TRBJ2-1; 8 bases map to TRBD1. The CDR3 sequence is CASSNPGGHNEQFF. The CDR3 nucleotides are TGTGCCAGCAGTAACCCAGGGGGCCACAATGAGCAGTTCTTC.